This is a list of T cell receptor beta chains from one sample in a study of OX40 agonist ivuxolimab in advanced cancers. The data were produced by immunoSEQ multiplex PCR, yet TCRdb's version contains in-frame clones alone and is incomplete. The data contain about 130,000 clones, about 93% of them singletons. This sample comprised CD4+ or CD8+ T cells sorted from blood, obtained in a trial of the OX40 agonist ivuxolimab. The receptors come from an adult with an advanced solid tumor such as melanoma, head and neck, liver or kidney cancer. CDR3s include the opening cysteine and the closing phenylalanine or tryptophan. A D gene is named only where the DNA matches it firmly.

d_call: -; v_call: TRBV5-6; j_call: TRBJ1-1; cdr3_nt: TGTGCCAGCAGCTTGAGCACTGAAGCTTTCTTT; cdr3_aa: CASSLSTEAFF
d_call: -; v_call: TRBV28; j_call: TRBJ2-7; cdr3_nt: TGTGCCAGCAGCATCGGGGCACCAGCTTACGAGCAGTACTTC; cdr3_aa: CASSIGAPAYEQYF
d_call: -; v_call: TRBV9; j_call: TRBJ2-3; cdr3_nt: TGTGCCAGCAGCGTGAGCACAGATACGCAGTATTTT; cdr3_aa: CASSVSTDTQYF
d_call: TRBD2; v_call: TRBV9; j_call: TRBJ2-3; cdr3_nt: TGTGCCAGCAGCGTAGGCGGGAGTACCACAGATACGCAGTATTTT; cdr3_aa: CASSVGGSTTDTQYF
d_call: -; v_call: TRBV9; j_call: TRBJ2-3; cdr3_nt: TGTGCCAGCAGCGTTGGTGAGGATACGCAGTATTTT; cdr3_aa: CASSVGEDTQYF
d_call: -; v_call: TRBV7-9; j_call: TRBJ2-3; cdr3_nt: TGTGCCGGCGAACTAGTCACAGATACGCAGTATTTT; cdr3_aa: CAGELVTDTQYF
d_call: -; v_call: TRBV11-2; j_call: TRBJ2-1; cdr3_nt: TGTGCCAGCAGACTAGGCGGGTCCAACCATGAGCAGTTCTTC; cdr3_aa: CASRLGGSNHEQFF
d_call: TRBD1; v_call: TRBV19; j_call: TRBJ2-6; cdr3_nt: TGTGCCAGTAGTATGGTCAGGGGGCGTTACGGGGCCAACGTCCTGACTTTC; cdr3_aa: CASSMVRGRYGANVLTF
d_call: -; v_call: TRBV15; j_call: TRBJ1-1; cdr3_nt: TGTGCCACCAGCAGAGACATCCCAGAAGCTTTCTTT; cdr3_aa: CATSRDIPEAFF
d_call: -; v_call: TRBV7-2; j_call: TRBJ1-1; cdr3_nt: TGTGCCAGCAGCCCCGGGACCGTAGACACTGAAGCTTTCTTT; cdr3_aa: CASSPGTVDTEAFF
d_call: TRBD2; v_call: TRBV5-5; j_call: TRBJ2-3; cdr3_nt: TGTGCCAGCAGCGGAGGTCTAGCGGGATCAAGAGATACGCAGTATTTT; cdr3_aa: CASSGGLAGSRDTQYF
d_call: -; v_call: TRBV5-4; j_call: TRBJ1-1; cdr3_nt: TGTGCCAGCAGTTCCCGGTGGGGGGGCGGGGTAGGCACTGAAGCTTTCTTT; cdr3_aa: CASSSRWGGGVGTEAFF
d_call: -; v_call: TRBV11-2; j_call: TRBJ1-2; cdr3_nt: TGTGCCAGCAGCTTAGGGCAGGGTGGCTACACCTTC; cdr3_aa: CASSLGQGGYTF